Following are 28 T cell receptor beta chains from one sample sequenced in a study of T-cell reconstitution after alpha-beta-depleted transplantation in children. A library of TCRbeta sequences, prepared with unique molecular identifiers, was generated. One entry per CDR3 protein results from TCRdb running MiXCR on the PCR reads. The table records some 240,000 distinct CDR3 sequences, 9.5% to 15% of them present only once. This material consisted of PBMCs from the stem cell graft donor, taken from the stem cell graft. The receptors were gathered from a human donor who donated a stem cell graft to a child with acute lymphoblastic leukemia.

The chain uses TRBV6-2 or TRBV6-3 and TRBJ1-6, with D maybe TRBD1 (5 bases). This CDR3 is 13 amino acids long. With 5 bases removed from V and 9 bases from J, the gap between germline ends came to 11 bases. Germline V gene sequence: CDR1 MNHEY, CDR2 SVGEGT. This chain's CDR3 is CASSPGPASPLHF. In DNA form, the CDR3 reads TGTGCCAGCAGTCCGGGACCCGCTTCACCCCTCCACTTT.

The table lists this clonotype with a few counts. J is TRBJ1-1 and V is TRBV10-3; 8 positions agree with TRBD1. V lost 6 bases and J lost 6; bases outside the gene matches: 6. The CDR3 runs 13 residues. Germline V gives CDR1 ENHRY, CDR2 SYGVKD. The CDR3: CAISLPGGPEAFF. CDR3 coding DNA: TGTGCCATCAGCCTACCAGGGGGCCCTGAAGCTTTCTTT.

This clonotype was observed many times. The V gene is TRBV5-4, the J gene TRBJ2-7, with 8 bases that match TRBD2. This CDR3 is built from 16 residues. Germline V gene sequence: CDR1 SGHNT, CDR2 YYREEE (reference sequence). Trimming at V came to 0 bases and at J to 0 bases, leaving 5 bases not matched to a gene. The CDR3 sequence is CASSLGSAGVSYEQYF. Written as DNA, the CDR3 is TGTGCCAGCAGCTTGGGTTCAGCGGGAGTCTCCTACGAGCAGTACTTC. Variable domain in full (rest from reference TRBV5-4 and TRBJ2-7): ETGVTQSPTHLIKTRGQQVTLRCSSQSGHNTVSWYQQALGQGPQFIFQYYREEENGRGNFPPRFSGLQFPNYSSELNVNALELDDSALYLCASSLGSAGVSYEQYFGPGTRLTVT.

In this sample, this clonotype turned up many times. The rearrangement links TRBV7-2 to TRBJ2-5; D unresolved. CDR3 length: 13 residues. The V end lost 1 base, the J end lost 5 bases, and 8 bases lay between the germline ends. In germline, CDR1 is SGHTA, CDR2 FQGNSA. CDR3 loop: CASSLVFGETQYF. CDR3 bases: TGTGCCAGCAGCTTAGTGTTTGGTGAGACCCAGTACTTC. The full variable domain, in which reference TRBV7-2 and TRBJ2-5 provide the parts outside the CDR3, is GAGVSQSPSNKVTEKGKDVELRCDPISGHTALYWYRQSLGQGLEFLIYFQGNSAPDKSGLPSDRFSAERTGGSVSTLTIQRTQQEDSAVYLCASSLVFGETQYFGPGTRLLVL.

This clonotype was counted at least ten times. This rearrangement joins TRBV7-3 to TRBJ1-2; D is unclear. Looked up from germline, CDR1 is SGHTA and CDR2 is FQGTGA. V lost 0 bases and J lost 8, with 10 bases in between. The CDR3 has 13 residues. CDR3 DNA: TGTGCCAGCAGCTTAACAAGTAGAGAAGGCTACACCTTC. It codes for CASSLTSREGYTF.

This chain links TRBV29-1 with TRBJ2-3; D may correspond to TRBD1 or TRBD2 (5 bases each). The CDR3 spans 16 residues. Germline V gene lookup returns CDR1 SQVTM and CDR2 ANQGSEA. V shed 7 bases and J shed 5 bases, with 25 bases lying between them. CDR3 loop: CSGRGQSKRGVDTQYF. DNA for the CDR3: TGCAGCGGCCGTGGTCAGTCCAAGAGAGGGGTAGATACGCAGTATTTT.

This clonotype has a count of ten or more. The V and J genes are TRBV30 and TRBJ1-2, with no clear D. The CDR3 has 13 residues. Germline loops: CDR1 GTSNPN, CDR2 SVGIG (reference sequence). Trimming cost V 4 bases and J 3 bases, with 12 bases left between them. The CDR3 nucleotides read TGTGCCTGGACGCCGGGTTCGGACTATGGCTACACCTTC. Its protein product is CAWTPGSDYGYTF.

In this sample, this clonotype turned up many times. The J gene is TRBJ2-3, the V gene TRBV7-9; D call uncertain. V was shortened by 0 bases and J by 7 bases, with 14 bases between the two germline ends. The V gene's germline CDR1 is SEHNR and CDR2 FQNEAQ (reference sequence). The CDR3 runs 15 residues. The chain's CDR3 is CASSLANNPRNTQYF. The DNA for the CDR3 is TGTGCCAGCAGCTTAGCCAATAACCCCCGAAATACGCAGTATTTT.

This clonotype has ten or more counts. The chain employs TRBV19 and TRBJ2-3; 7 bases are a match to TRBD2. V lost 7 bases to trimming and J lost 4 bases; unmatched junction nucleotides: 11. Germline V gene sequence: CDR1 LNHDA, CDR2 SQIVND (reference sequence). There are 15 residues in the CDR3. CDR3 sequence reads: CASKGRAGRADTQYF. The CDR3 DNA sequence: TGTGCCAGTAAGGGGAGAGCGGGGCGGGCAGATACGCAGTATTTT.

At least ten counts were recorded for this clonotype. In nucleotides, the CDR3 is TGTGCCAGCAGCCGGGTCGGGGAGCTGTTTTTT. This codes for CASSRVGELFF. The chain joins TRBV28 to TRBJ2-2; D not resolved. Germline V gene lookup returns CDR1 MDHEN and CDR2 SYDVKM. CDR3 size: 11 residues. V was pared by 6 bases and J by 7 bases, with 6 bases between.

The table lists this clonotype with many counts. V and J are TRBV5-1 and TRBJ1-1; D ambiguous. The V end lost 0 bases, the J end lost 1 base, and 10 bases lay between the germline ends. CDR3 length: 15 residues. CDR1 is SGHRS, CDR2 YFSETQ, per germline. The CDR3 is CASSLERLRNTEAFF. Written as DNA, the CDR3 is TGCGCCAGCAGCTTGGAAAGGCTCCGGAACACTGAAGCTTTCTTT.

This clonotype came up many times. V is TRBV9 and J is TRBJ1-1, with TRBD1 matching over 7 bases. Germline V lookup: CDR1 SGDLS, CDR2 YYNGEE. This CDR3 spans 14 amino acids. The V and J ends lost 0 bases and 7 bases, in that order; junction bases with no gene match: 6. CDR3 amino acids: CASSVDSGGDEAFF. The CDR3 nucleotides are TGTGCCAGCAGCGTAGATTCAGGGGGGGATGAAGCTTTCTTT.

This sequence joins TRBV12-3 or TRBV12-4 and TRBJ2-5; a possible D gene is TRBD1 (6 bases). The CDR3 is 12 amino acids. Trimming shortened V by 9 bases and J by 2 bases, and 10 bases separated the two germline ends. This chain's CDR3 is CASRQDQETQYF. The CDR3 bases are TGTGCCAGTCGACAGGATCAAGAGACCCAGTACTTC.

The rearrangement joins TRBV3-1 to TRBJ2-7; 7 nucleotides align to TRBD2. CDR3 size: 15 residues. J gave up 0 bases and V 10 bases, and 12 bases lay outside the gene matches. Germline CDR1 LGHDT, CDR2 YNNKEL (reference sequence). CDR3 amino acids: CATCPRLATSYEQYF. The CDR3 nucleotides read TGTGCCACCTGCCCCCGACTAGCAACCTCCTACGAGCAGTACTTC.

This clonotype was counted many times. This chain links TRBV12-3 or TRBV12-4 with TRBJ2-5; 9 nucleotides match TRBD2. Unmatched junction bases numbered 11, after V lost 7 bases and J lost 5 bases. This CDR3 comprises 15 residues. CDR3 DNA sequence: TGTGCCAGCACTTCGACTAGCGGCCCCCGGGAGACCCAGTACTTC. It yields the protein CASTSTSGPRETQYF.

This clonotype has ten or more counts. The chain uses TRBV10-3 and TRBJ2-3, with D maybe TRBD1 (5 bases). Deletions cut 11 bases from V and 0 bases from J, with 12 bases between. The germline V gene encodes CDR1 ENHRY and CDR2 SYGVKD. This CDR3 has 13 residues. The CDR3 spells CAARVSSTDTQYF. CDR3 bases: TGTGCCGCCAGGGTATCTAGCACAGATACGCAGTATTTT.

This clonotype was picked up many times. V usage is TRBV15 and J usage is TRBJ1-4; D call uncertain. V was shortened by 6 bases and J by 8 bases, with 7 bases between the two germline ends. The CDR3 sequence is 11 residues long. Germline V gene sequence: CDR1 LNHNV, CDR2 YYDKDF (reference sequence). DNA for the CDR3: TGTGCCACCAGGAGATCAGAAAAACTGTTTTTT. Its translation: CATRRSEKLFF.

This clonotype was counted many times. This chain joins TRBV7-8 and TRBJ1-2; D is perhaps TRBD1 (5 bases). The CDR3 length is 16 residues. Germline assignment: CDR1 SGHVS and CDR2 FQNEAQ. Trimming shortened V by 5 bases and J by 7 bases, and 23 bases separated the two germline ends. CDR3 coding DNA: TGTGCCAGCAGCCTCCTTACCCCAGGGTCAATACGTGGCTACACCTTC. Translation gives CASSLLTPGSIRGYTF.

This clonotype has at least ten counts. This chain uses TRBV11-1 with TRBJ2-1; 12 bases agree with TRBD1. Trimming cost V 2 bases and J 6 bases; bases outside gene matches: 17. The CDR3 consists of 20 residues. The germline V gene has CDR1 SGHAT and CDR2 FQDESV (reference sequence). CDR3 residues: CASSLIWGTGGSGSRNEQFF. CDR3 DNA sequence: TGTGCCAGCAGCTTAATATGGGGGACAGGGGGCTCAGGATCTCGCAATGAGCAGTTCTTC.

Many counts were recorded for this clonotype. V is TRBV27 and J is TRBJ2-7; TRBD1 matches at 9 bases. V dropped 1 base and J dropped 0; count of bases not matched to a gene: 4. Looked up from germline, CDR1 is MNHEY and CDR2 is SMNVEV (reference sequence). The CDR3 has 16 residues. The CDR3 DNA reads TGTGCCAGCAGTTTATGGGGGACAGGGCCCTCCTACGAGCAGTACTTC. Its translation is CASSLWGTGPSYEQYF.

This clonotype was found a few times. DNA of the CDR3: TGTGCCAGTAGTCCCCCCGGACAGGGAAATGAAAAACTGTTTTTT. Its translation: CASSPPGQGNEKLFF. This chain joins TRBV19 and TRBJ1-4, with 8 bases matching TRBD1. CDR1 is LNHDA, CDR2 SQIVND, per germline (reference sequence). The CDR3 contains 15 residues. With V trimmed by 5 bases and J by 5 bases, 7 bases remained unmatched.

This clonotype was picked up many times. The chain has TRBV5-1 and TRBJ2-1, with a tentative D call TRBD1 (6 bases). The CDR3 runs 11 residues. V shed 7 bases and J shed 9 bases, with 11 bases lying between them. Germline loops: CDR1 SGHRS, CDR2 YFSETQ. CDR3 protein: CASDGTPEQFF. The DNA of the CDR3 is TGCGCCAGCGACGGGACACCTGAGCAGTTCTTC.

This clonotype was seen repeatedly, ten times or more. V usage is TRBV19 and J usage is TRBJ2-1, with TRBD2 as a possible D gene (5 bases). This CDR3 is built from 14 residues. V lost 3 bases and J 6 bases, leaving 12 bases between the germline ends. Germline CDR1 reads LNHDA; CDR2 reads SQIVND (reference sequence). CDR3 sequence: CASSIPGYINEQFF. In DNA, the CDR3 is TGTGCCAGTAGTATCCCGGGGTACATCAATGAGCAGTTCTTC.

This clonotype appeared a few times. The rearrangement uses TRBV29-1 and TRBJ2-1; the D gene could be TRBD1 or TRBD2 (5 bases each). This CDR3 is built from 14 residues. CDR1 SQVTM and CDR2 ANQGSEA come from the germline V gene. V lost 6 bases and J 7 bases, leaving 19 bases between the germline ends. DNA of the CDR3: TGCAGCGTGGGGGTCCGGGATAAGAGAAATGAGCAGTTCTTC. Protein: CSVGVRDKRNEQFF.

This clonotype has a count of ten or more. V usage is TRBV12-3 or TRBV12-4 and J usage is TRBJ1-6; weak D call: TRBD1 (5 bases). V shed 2 bases and J shed 8 bases, with 13 bases lying between them. The CDR3 contains 15 residues. CDR3 sequence (DNA): TGTGCCAGCAGTTTATATGGGGCAAAAGATTCACCCCTCCACTTT. Protein sequence: CASSLYGAKDSPLHF.

This clonotype was counted ten times or more. V gene TRBV20-1 combines with J gene TRBJ2-1; D is undetermined. The germline V and J ends were trimmed by 3 bases and 6 bases, with 12 bases remaining between them. Germline V gene data show CDR1 as DFQATT and CDR2 as SNEGSKA (reference sequence). This CDR3 is 13 amino acids long. CDR3 in DNA: TGCAGTGCTAGCAGGATTATTGGCAATGAGCAGTTCTTC. Translating it yields CSASRIIGNEQFF.

In this sample, this clonotype turned up many times. The chain combines TRBV20-1 with TRBJ2-3; no reliable D call. The V gene's germline CDR1 is DFQATT and CDR2 SNEGSKA (reference sequence). CDR3 size: 11 residues. Trimming removed 5 bases at V and 6 bases at J, with 9 bases between. The chain's CDR3 is CSAVLHDTQYF. The CDR3 DNA reads TGCAGTGCTGTCTTACATGATACGCAGTATTTT.

The sample holds many counts of this clonotype. J is TRBJ2-1 and V is TRBV5-1; the match to TRBD2 covers 13 bases. CDR3 size: 15 residues. Germline V gene data show CDR1 as SGHRS and CDR2 as YFSETQ. V gave up 7 bases and J gave up 2 bases; unmatched junction bases: 3. This CDR3 is CASRTSGGPYNEQFF. The CDR3 DNA is TGCGCCAGCCGGACTAGCGGGGGACCCTACAATGAGCAGTTCTTC.